Presented here are 13 T cell receptor beta chains from one specimen sequenced in a study of PD-1 blockade in mismatch repair-deficient tumors. The data were produced by immunoSEQ multiplex PCR, yet TCRdb's version contains in-frame clones alone and is incomplete. The sample includes approximately 80,000 clones, more than 80% of them seen just once. The sequencing here drew on peripheral blood, taken 44 weeks after starting pembrolizumab. These receptor sequences come from an adult with mismatch repair-deficient cancer.

V is TRBV5-6 and J is TRBJ2-5, with D tentatively TRBD1 (5 bases). The CDR3 totals 14 residues. V was trimmed by 3 bases and J by 5 bases, leaving 14 bases between them. Germline CDR1 is SGHDT and CDR2 is YYEEEE. CDR3 loop: CASSSQTGHETQYF. The CDR3 DNA sequence: TGTGCCAGCAGCTCCCAGACTGGACATGAGACCCAGTACTTC.

V and J are TRBV6-5 and TRBJ1-1; unclear D gene. This CDR3 comprises 14 residues. Germline CDR1 MNHEY, CDR2 SVGAGI. Trimming removed 11 bases from V and 1 base from J, with 17 bases in between. In nucleotides, the CDR3 is TGTGCCGGCCTGCCCCGAGTTGGGAACACTGAAGCTTTCTTT. Its translation is CAGLPRVGNTEAFF.

The V call is TRBV11-3, the J call TRBJ2-1; TRBD2 matches at 7 bases. Trimming removed 5 bases from V and 1 base from J; junction bases left unmatched: 5. The CDR3 spans 15 residues. Germline V gene lookup returns CDR1 SGHNT and CDR2 YENEEA. CDR3 loop: CASSKTSDSYNEQFF. The CDR3 bases are TGTGCCAGCAGCAAAACTAGCGATTCCTACAATGAGCAGTTCTTC. Full variable domain (remainder filled in from reference TRBV11-3 and TRBJ2-1): EAGVVQSPRYKIIEKKQPVAFWCNPISGHNTLYWYLQNLGQGPELLIRYENEEAVDDSQLPKDRFSAERLKGVDSTLKIQPAELGDSAVYLCASSKTSDSYNEQFFGPGTRLTVL.

J is TRBJ2-1 and V is TRBV19, with D hard to call. The V and J ends lost 4 bases and 6 bases respectively, with 4 bases between them. The CDR3 has 11 residues. Looked up from germline, CDR1 is LNHDA and CDR2 is SQIVND (reference sequence). CDR3 loop: CASSKGNEQFF. Here the CDR3 DNA reads TGTGCCAGTAGTAAGGGCAATGAGCAGTTCTTC.

This clone has a single count. The chain combines TRBV27 with TRBJ1-5; D ambiguous. The CDR3 has 13 amino acids. Trimming took 8 bases from V and 0 from J, leaving 8 bases between them. Germline assignment: CDR1 MNHEY and CDR2 SMNVEV (reference sequence). CDR3 region: CASGFYSNQPQHF. The DNA of the CDR3 is TGTGCCAGCGGCTTCTATAGCAATCAGCCCCAGCATTTT.

The V call is TRBV7-9, the J call TRBJ2-1; D gene ambiguous. The V end was cut by 1 base, the J end by 3 bases, with 13 bases between. CDR3 length: 16 amino acids. Per germline, CDR1 SEHNR and CDR2 FQNEAQ (reference sequence). CDR3 in amino acids: CASSLVAVVGYNEQFF. CDR3 bases: TGTGCCAGCAGCTTAGTTGCGGTAGTGGGCTACAATGAGCAGTTCTTC.

V is TRBV5-1 and J is TRBJ1-3, with D perhaps matching TRBD1 (5 bases). Trimming pared 4 bases from V and 2 bases from J, leaving 16 bases between. The germline V gene encodes CDR1 SGHRS and CDR2 YFSETQ. CDR3 size: 16 residues. The CDR3 here is CASSTDTGSAGNTIYF. DNA of the CDR3: TGCGCCAGCAGCACAGATACAGGCTCTGCTGGAAACACCATATATTTT. The full variable domain, with the rest looked up from reference TRBV5-1 and TRBJ1-3, is KAGVTQTPRYLIKTRGQQVTLSCSPISGHRSVSWYQQTPGQGLQFLFEYFSETQRNKGNFPGRFSGRQFSNSRSEMNVSTLELGDSALYLCASSTDTGSAGNTIYFGEGSWLTVV.

This clone was counted a few times. The chain recombines TRBV12-5 with TRBJ2-2, with D possibly being TRBD1 (7 bases). The CDR3 is 20 residues long. V lost 0 bases and J lost 1, with 21 bases in between. Germline V gene data show CDR1 as LGHNT and CDR2 as FRNRAP. The CDR3 protein is CASGLVPRGVIQENTGELFF. For the CDR3, the DNA is TGTGCTAGTGGTTTGGTACCCAGGGGGGTGATCCAGGAGAACACCGGGGAGCTGTTTTTT.

The V gene is TRBV9, the J gene TRBJ2-3; TRBD1 matches 9 bases. The CDR3 runs to 16 residues. The germline CDR1 and CDR2 sequences are SGDLS and YYNGEE. V dropped 4 bases and J dropped 0; count of bases not matched to a gene: 6. CDR3 protein: CASSTRTGASTDTQYF. CDR3 in DNA: TGTGCCAGCAGCACCCGGACAGGGGCTAGCACAGATACGCAGTATTTT.

The chain couples TRBV7-2 to TRBJ1-5; D is undetermined. Germline lookup yields CDR1 SGHTA and CDR2 FQGNSA. The CDR3 covers 14 residues. The V end lost 5 bases, the J end lost 5 bases, and 13 bases lay between the germline ends. CDR3 protein: CASSLEAGYQPQHF. In DNA form, the CDR3 reads TGTGCCAGCAGCCTAGAGGCGGGGTATCAGCCCCAGCATTTT.

The V gene is TRBV27, the J gene TRBJ2-1; D is unresolved. V lost 5 bases to trimming and J lost 4 bases, with 9 bases between them. The CDR3 length is 13 residues. From germline, CDR1 is MNHEY and CDR2 SMNVEV (reference sequence). Written as DNA, the CDR3 is TGTGCCAGCAGTCAAAAGCCTTACAATGAGCAGTTCTTC. Translating it yields CASSQKPYNEQFF.

The chain links TRBV4-1 to TRBJ2-1; 10 positions agree with TRBD2. The germline V gene has CDR1 MGHRA and CDR2 YSYEKL. Trimming took 7 bases from V and 9 from J; bases not matched to a gene: 9. This CDR3 contains 14 residues. CDR3 protein: CASTRASGSLEQFF. CDR3 in DNA: TGCGCCAGCACCAGGGCTAGCGGGAGTCTTGAGCAGTTCTTC.

This rearrangement joins TRBV28 to TRBJ2-7; either TRBD1 or TRBD2 may fit D (7 bases each). Trimming took off 2 bases at V and 2 bases at J, with 13 bases between the two ends. This CDR3 region has 15 residues. CDR1 and CDR2 (germline): MDHEN, SYDVKM. CDR3 amino acids: CASSLPRGGTYEQYF. CDR3 bases: TGTGCCAGCAGTTTACCCAGGGGGGGGACCTACGAGCAGTACTTC.